Given below is one T cell receptor (beta chain) in context. Profiling relied on immunoSEQ multiplex PCR, and the TCRdb table lists in-frame clones only, not all of them. The sample yields about 350,000 clones, more than 75% seen once. This entry comes from a study of blood T cell repertoires in COVID-19. Turning to the study itself: Both acute and convalescent COVID-19 samples were obtained from the United States, Italy and Spain.

The CDR3 runs 13 residues. After removal of 3 bases from V and 13 bases from J, the junction contained 9 bases not matched to a gene. The chain combines TRBV12-3 or TRBV12-4 with TRBJ1-3; the match to TRBD1 covers 7 bases. The receptor's source is a woman younger than 30 who had recovered from COVID-19. Sample: peripheral blood. CDR3: CASSFRDSLWIYF. The CDR3 DNA is TGTGCCAGCAGTTTCCGGGACAGCCTGTGGATATATTTT.